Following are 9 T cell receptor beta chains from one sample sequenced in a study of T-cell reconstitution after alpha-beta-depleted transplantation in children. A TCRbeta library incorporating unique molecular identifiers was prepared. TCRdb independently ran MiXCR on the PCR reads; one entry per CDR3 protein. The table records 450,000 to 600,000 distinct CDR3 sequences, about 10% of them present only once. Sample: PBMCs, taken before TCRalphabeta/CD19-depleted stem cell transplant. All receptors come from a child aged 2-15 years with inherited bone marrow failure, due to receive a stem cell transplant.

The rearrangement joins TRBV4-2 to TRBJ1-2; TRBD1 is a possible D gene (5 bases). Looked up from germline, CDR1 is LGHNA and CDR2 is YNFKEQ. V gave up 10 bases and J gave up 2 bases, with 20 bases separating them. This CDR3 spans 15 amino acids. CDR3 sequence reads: CAMGGGGRLNYGYTF. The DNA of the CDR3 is TGTGCCATGGGCGGGGGGGGACGATTAAACTATGGCTACACCTTC.

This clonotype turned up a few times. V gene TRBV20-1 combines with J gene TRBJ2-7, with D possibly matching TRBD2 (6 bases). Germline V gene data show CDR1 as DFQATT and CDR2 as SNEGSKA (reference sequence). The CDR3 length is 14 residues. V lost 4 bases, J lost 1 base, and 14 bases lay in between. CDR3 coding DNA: TGCAGTGCTATCCCGCTAGCGTTATCCTACGAGCAGTACTTC. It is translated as CSAIPLALSYEQYF.

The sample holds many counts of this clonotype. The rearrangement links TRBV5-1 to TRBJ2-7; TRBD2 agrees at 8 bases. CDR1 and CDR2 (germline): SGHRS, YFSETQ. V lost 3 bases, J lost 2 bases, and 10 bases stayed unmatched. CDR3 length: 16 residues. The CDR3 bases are TGCGCCAGCAGCTGGGGGGCCGGGACTAGTACCTACGAGCAGTACTTC. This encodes CASSWGAGTSTYEQYF.

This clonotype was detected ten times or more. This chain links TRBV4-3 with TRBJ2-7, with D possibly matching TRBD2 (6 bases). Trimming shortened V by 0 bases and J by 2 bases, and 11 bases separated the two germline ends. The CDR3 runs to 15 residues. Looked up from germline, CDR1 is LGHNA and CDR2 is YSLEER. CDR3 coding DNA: TGCGCCAGCAGCCAAGATAGGACGGGGGCCTACGAGCAGTACTTC. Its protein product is CASSQDRTGAYEQYF.

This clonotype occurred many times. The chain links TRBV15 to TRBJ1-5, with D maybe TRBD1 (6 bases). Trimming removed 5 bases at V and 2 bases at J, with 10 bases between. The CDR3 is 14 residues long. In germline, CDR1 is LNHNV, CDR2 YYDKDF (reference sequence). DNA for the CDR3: TGTGCCACCAGCCCAGGGGTGGGCAATCAGCCCCAGCATTTT. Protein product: CATSPGVGNQPQHF. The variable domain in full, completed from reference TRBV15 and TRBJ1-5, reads DAMVIQNPRYQVTQFGKPVTLSCSQTLNHNVMYWYQQKSSQAPKLLFHYYDKDFNNEADTPDNFQSRRPNTSFCFLDIRSPGLGDTAMYLCATSPGVGNQPQHFGDGTRLSIL.

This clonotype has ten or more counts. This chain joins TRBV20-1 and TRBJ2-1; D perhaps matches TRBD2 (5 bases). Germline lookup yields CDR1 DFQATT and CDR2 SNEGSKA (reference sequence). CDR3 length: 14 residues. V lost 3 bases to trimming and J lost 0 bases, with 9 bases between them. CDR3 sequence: CSASGGPSYNEQFF. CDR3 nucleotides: TGCAGTGCTAGTGGCGGGCCCTCCTACAATGAGCAGTTCTTC.

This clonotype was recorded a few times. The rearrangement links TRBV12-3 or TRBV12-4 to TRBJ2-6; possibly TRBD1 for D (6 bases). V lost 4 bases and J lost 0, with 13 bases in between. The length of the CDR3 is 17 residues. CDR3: CASSSRLRGSGANVLTF. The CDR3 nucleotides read TGTGCCAGCAGTTCACGACTCAGGGGCTCTGGGGCCAACGTCCTGACTTTC.

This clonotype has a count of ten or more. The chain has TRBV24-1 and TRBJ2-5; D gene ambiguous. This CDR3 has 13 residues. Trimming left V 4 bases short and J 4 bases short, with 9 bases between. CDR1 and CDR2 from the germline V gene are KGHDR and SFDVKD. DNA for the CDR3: TGTGCCACCAGTGACTCCAATCTAGAGACCCAGTACTTC. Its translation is CATSDSNLETQYF.

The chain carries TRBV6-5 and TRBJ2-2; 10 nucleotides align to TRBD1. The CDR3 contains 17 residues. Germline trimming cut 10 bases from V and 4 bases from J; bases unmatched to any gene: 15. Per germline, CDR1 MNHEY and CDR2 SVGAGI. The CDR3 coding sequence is TGTGCCACCTCGCTACGCGGGAGGACAGGGGGCACCGGGGAGCTGTTTTTT. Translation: CATSLRGRTGGTGELFF.